This T cell receptor (beta chain) was sequenced in a study of naive and memory T cell subsets. Study conclusions and caveats: TCR transcript changes with activation or differentiation may affect this RNA method.

There are many counts of this clonotype. Its antigen remains unidentified. Ligated cDNA underwent four rounds of PCR with nested alpha and beta constant region primers and SP2. For blood and skin samples, reverse transcription used TCR alpha and beta constant primers. TCRdb fed the 5' RACE reads into MiXCR, producing one record per CDR3 protein. The sample includes 45,000 to 55,000 distinct CDR3 sequences, about 4.8% of them seen just once. TCR cDNA received a 3' ligated oligonucleotide that carried a UMI. RNA was extracted from around 2.7 ml of whole blood of healthy adults. Reverse transcription used DNase-treated unsorted total RNA, aiming for about 1 to 1,100 ng. V lost 1 base and J lost 0; bases outside the gene matches: 4. The V gene's germline CDR1 is MGHRA and CDR2 YSYEKL. This CDR3 spans 16 amino acids.

The rearrangement uses TRBV4-1 and TRBJ2-3, with TRBD1 identical over 7 bases. The receptor was derived from a female donor in good health. The CDR3 loop is CASSQVDRRSTDTQYF. In DNA, the CDR3 is TGCGCCAGCAGCCAAGTGGACAGGAGAAGCACAGATACGCAGTATTTT.